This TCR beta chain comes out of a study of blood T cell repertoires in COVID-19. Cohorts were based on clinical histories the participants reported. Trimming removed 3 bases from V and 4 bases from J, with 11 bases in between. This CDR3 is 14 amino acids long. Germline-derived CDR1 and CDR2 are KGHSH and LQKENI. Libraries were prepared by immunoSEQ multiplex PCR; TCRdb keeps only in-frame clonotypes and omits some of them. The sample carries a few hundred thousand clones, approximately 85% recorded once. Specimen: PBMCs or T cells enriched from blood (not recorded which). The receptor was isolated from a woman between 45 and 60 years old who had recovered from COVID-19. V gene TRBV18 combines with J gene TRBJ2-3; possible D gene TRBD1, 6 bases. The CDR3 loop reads CASSPVAGADTQYF. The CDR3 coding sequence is TGTGCCAGCTCACCTGTGGCAGGGGCAGATACGCAGTATTTT.